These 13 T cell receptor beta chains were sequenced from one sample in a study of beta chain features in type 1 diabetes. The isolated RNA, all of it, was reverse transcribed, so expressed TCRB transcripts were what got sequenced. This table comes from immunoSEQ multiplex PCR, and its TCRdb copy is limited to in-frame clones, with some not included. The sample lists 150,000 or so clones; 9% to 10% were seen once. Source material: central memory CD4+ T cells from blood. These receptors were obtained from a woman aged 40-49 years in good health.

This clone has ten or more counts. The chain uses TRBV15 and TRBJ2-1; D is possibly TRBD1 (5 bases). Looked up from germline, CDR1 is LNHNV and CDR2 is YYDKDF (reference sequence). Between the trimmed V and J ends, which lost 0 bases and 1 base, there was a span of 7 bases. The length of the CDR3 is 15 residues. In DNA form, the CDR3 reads TGTGCCACCAGCAGAGAGGGGCAGTCCTACAATGAGCAGTTCTTC. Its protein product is CATSREGQSYNEQFF. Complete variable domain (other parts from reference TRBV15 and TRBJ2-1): DAMVIQNPRYQVTQFGKPVTLSCSQTLNHNVMYWYQQKSSQAPKLLFHYYDKDFNNEADTPDNFQSRRPNTSFCFLDIRSPGLGDTAMYLCATSREGQSYNEQFFGPGTRLTVL.

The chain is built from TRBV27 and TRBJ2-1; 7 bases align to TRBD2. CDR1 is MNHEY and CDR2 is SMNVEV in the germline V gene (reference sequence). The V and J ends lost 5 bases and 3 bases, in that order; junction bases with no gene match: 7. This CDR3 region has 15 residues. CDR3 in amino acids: CASSPRTGGYNEQFF. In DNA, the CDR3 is TGTGCCAGCAGTCCTCGGACGGGAGGCTACAATGAGCAGTTCTTC.

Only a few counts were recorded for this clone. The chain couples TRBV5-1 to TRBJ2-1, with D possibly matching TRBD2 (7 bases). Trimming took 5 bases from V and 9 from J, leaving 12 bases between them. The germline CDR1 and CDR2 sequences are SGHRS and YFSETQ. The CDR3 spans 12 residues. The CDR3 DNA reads TGCGCCAGCAGGGGGGGGGCGGTTGAGCAGTTCTTC. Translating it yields CASRGGAVEQFF.

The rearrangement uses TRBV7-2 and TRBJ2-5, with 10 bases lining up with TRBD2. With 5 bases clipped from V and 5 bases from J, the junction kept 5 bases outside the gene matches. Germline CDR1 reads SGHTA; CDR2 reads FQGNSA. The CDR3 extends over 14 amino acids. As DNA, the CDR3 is TGTGCCAGCAGCCCCCGTAGCGGGAGGGAGACCCAGTACTTC. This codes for CASSPRSGRETQYF. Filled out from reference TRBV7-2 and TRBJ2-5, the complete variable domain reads GAGVSQSPSNKVTEKGKDVELRCDPISGHTALYWYRQSLGQGLEFLIYFQGNSAPDKSGLPSDRFSAERTGGSVSTLTIQRTQQEDSAVYLCASSPRSGRETQYFGPGTRLLVL.

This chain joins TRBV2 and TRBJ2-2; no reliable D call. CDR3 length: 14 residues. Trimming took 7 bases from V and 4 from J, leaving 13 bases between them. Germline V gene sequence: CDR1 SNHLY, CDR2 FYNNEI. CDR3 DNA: TGTGCCAGCAATGGGCCAATGGCCACCGGGGAGCTGTTTTTT. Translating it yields CASNGPMATGELFF. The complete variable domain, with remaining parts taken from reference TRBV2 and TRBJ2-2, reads EPEVTQTPSHQVTQMGQEVILRCVPISNHLYFYWYRQILGQKVEFLVSFYNNEISEKSEIFDDQFSVERPDGSNFTLKIRSTKLEDSAMYFCASNGPMATGELFFGEGSRLTVL.

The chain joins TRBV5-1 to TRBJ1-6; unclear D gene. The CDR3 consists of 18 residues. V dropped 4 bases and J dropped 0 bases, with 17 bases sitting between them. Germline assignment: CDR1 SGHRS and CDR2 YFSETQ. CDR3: CASSAGRPNRSYNSPLHF. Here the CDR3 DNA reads TGCGCCAGCAGCGCGGGGAGACCCAATCGCTCCTATAATTCACCCCTCCACTTT.

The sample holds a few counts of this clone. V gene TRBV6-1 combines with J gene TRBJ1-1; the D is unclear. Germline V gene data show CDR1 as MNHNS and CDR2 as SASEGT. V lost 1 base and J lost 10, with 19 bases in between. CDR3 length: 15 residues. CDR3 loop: CASSEDFGRTGRAFF. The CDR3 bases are TGTGCCAGCAGTGAAGATTTTGGGAGGACCGGTAGAGCTTTCTTT.

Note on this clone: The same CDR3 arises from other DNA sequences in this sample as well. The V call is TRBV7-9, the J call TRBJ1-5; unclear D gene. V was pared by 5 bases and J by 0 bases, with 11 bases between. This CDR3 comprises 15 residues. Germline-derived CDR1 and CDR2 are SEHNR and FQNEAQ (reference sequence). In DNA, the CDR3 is TGTGCCAGCAGCGGAATTGGGAGTAGCAATCAGCCCCAGCATTTT. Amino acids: CASSGIGSSNQPQHF.

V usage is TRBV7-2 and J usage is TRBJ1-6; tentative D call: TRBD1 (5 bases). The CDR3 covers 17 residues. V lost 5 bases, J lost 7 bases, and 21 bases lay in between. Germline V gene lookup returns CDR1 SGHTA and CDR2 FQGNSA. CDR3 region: CASSPLGAPGLNSPLHF. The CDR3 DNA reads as TGTGCCAGCAGCCCGTTAGGGGCACCAGGGTTAAATTCACCCCTCCACTTT.

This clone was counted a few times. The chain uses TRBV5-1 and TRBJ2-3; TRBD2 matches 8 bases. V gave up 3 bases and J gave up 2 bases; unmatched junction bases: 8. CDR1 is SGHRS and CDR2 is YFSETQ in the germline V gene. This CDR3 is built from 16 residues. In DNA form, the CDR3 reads TGCGCCAGCAGCTCCGGCGGACTAGCTGTCACAGATACGCAGTATTTT. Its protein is CASSSGGLAVTDTQYF.

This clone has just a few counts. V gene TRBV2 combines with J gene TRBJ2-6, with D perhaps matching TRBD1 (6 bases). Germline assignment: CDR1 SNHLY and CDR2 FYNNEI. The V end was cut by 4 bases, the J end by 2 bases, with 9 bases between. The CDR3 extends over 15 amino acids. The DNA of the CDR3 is TGTGCCAGCAGTGTACAGGGCCCTGGGGCCAACGTCCTGACTTTC. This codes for CASSVQGPGANVLTF.

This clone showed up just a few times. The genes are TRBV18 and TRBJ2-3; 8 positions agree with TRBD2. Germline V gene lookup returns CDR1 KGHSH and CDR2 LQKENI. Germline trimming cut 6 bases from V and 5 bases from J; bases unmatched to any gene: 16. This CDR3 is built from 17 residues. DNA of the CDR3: TGTGCCAGCTCCCCGGTTTCTGCGGGGGGTCATGGAGATACGCAGTATTTT. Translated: CASSPVSAGGHGDTQYF.

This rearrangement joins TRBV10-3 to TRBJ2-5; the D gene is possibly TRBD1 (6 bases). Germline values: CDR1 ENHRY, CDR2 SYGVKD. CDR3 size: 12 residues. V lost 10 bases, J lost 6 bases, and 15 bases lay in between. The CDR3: CASREGEKTQYF. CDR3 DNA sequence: TGTGCCAGCCGCGAGGGGGAAAAGACCCAGTACTTC.